This T cell receptor beta chain stems from a study of post-analysis software for immune sequencing data. Study information: Multiple sclerosis in the patients followed relapsing-remitting, secondary progressive and progressive-relapsing courses. Findings and caveats of the study: The study found significantly lower normalized Chao1 diversity in multiple sclerosis patients than in controls. Strong co-clustering by F measure was seen for same-batch samples. Relative to controls, patients had 4 or 5 TRBV segments at higher frequency, with TRBV5-6, TRBV5-1 and TRBV20-1 among these.

This clonotype was counted a few times. Its antigen is as yet unknown. The CDR3 consists of 17 residues. CDR1 SEHNR and CDR2 FQNEAQ come from the germline V gene (reference sequence). V lost 4 bases to trimming and J lost 0 bases, with 18 bases between them. The authors incorporated unique molecular identifiers into the TCR beta cDNA libraries. Each CDR3 protein gets one entry after TCRdb re-called the PCR reads with MiXCR. The data contain about 430,000 distinct CDR3 sequences, 39% of them singletons. V and J are TRBV7-9 and TRBJ1-1, with a weak D call TRBD1 (5 bases). Sequencing input: blood. The TCR originated in a girl aged 2 to 9 with multiple sclerosis. In DNA form, the CDR3 reads TGTGCCAGCAGCTCAATCAGGGTTATCCAGATGAACACTGAAGCTTTCTTT. It specifies CASSSIRVIQMNTEAFF.